This T cell receptor (beta chain) was recorded in a study of blood T cell repertoires in COVID-19. Sequencing used immunoSEQ multiplex PCR; TCRdb keeps in-frame clones, though not all of them. Here the sample spans hundreds of thousands of clones, 85% being singletons. V shed 1 base and J 10 bases; nucleotides not matched to a gene: 8. This CDR3 contains 15 residues. Per the germline V gene, CDR1 is MDHEN and CDR2 is SYDVKM. The V gene is TRBV28, the J gene TRBJ2-4; 9 bases align to TRBD2. The sequenced material came from peripheral blood. The sequence came from a woman between 18 and 30 years old with acute or convalescent COVID-19. The CDR3: CASSLLGTSFEIQYF. The DNA of the CDR3 is TGTGCCAGCAGTTTATTGGGGACTAGCTTCGAAATTCAGTACTTC.